Here is one T cell receptor beta chain with its context. The entry originates in a study of control samples from healthy donors and cancer patients. The assay was immunoSEQ multiplex PCR, and TCRdb's table has in-frame clones only and misses some. The table shows some 120,000 clones, with roughly 87% occurring only once. CDR1 is LNHDA and CDR2 is SQIVND in the germline V gene (reference sequence). Trimming left V 4 bases short and J 2 bases short, with 15 bases between. This CDR3 has 15 residues. The clonotype was recovered from a man younger than 30 in good health. The chain employs TRBV19 and TRBJ2-7, with a tentative D call TRBD1 (7 bases). Sequencing was performed on blood. CDR3 sequence reads: CASSRADRTTYEQYF. The CDR3 DNA follows: TGTGCCAGTAGTAGAGCGGACAGGACTACCTACGAGCAGTACTTC.